This entry features one TCR beta chain sequence. V lost 2 bases, J lost 3 bases, and 16 bases stayed unmatched. This CDR3 is built from 18 residues. CDR1 is GTSNPN, CDR2 SVGIG, per germline (reference sequence). Sequenced by immunoSEQ multiplex PCR; TCRdb stores in-frame clones only, minus some. The sample has 1,400,000 or so clones, just under 99% seen once. This entry is derived from a study of shared clonotypes between healthy human individuals. The genes are TRBV30 and TRBJ2-1, with 7 bases that match TRBD1. The TCR was taken from a man aged 25-45 years in good health. Sequencing used naive CD4+ T cells sorted from blood. The subset is: CD45RA+ positively selected. CDR3 protein: CAWSPPGGQRSVYNEQFF. DNA for the CDR3: TGTGCCTGGAGTCCCCCTGGGGGACAGCGAAGTGTCTACAATGAGCAGTTCTTC.